This entry describes one T cell receptor beta chain. Its antigen specificity is not known. It has no much larger one-base neighbor in the sample; base qualities were not kept. TCRbeta CDR3 regions were amplified from genomic DNA by means of the immunoSEQ Assay, a bias-controlled multiplex PCR. The authors processed their data as follows. Within the assay, amplification of reference gene primers was used to estimate how many nucleated cells each sample contained. Sequence reads were collapsed and filtered to measure the absolute abundance of every unique TCRbeta CDR3 rearrangement. For each sample, productive Simpson clonality was calculated as the square root of Simpson's diversity index over productive rearrangements. This immuneACCESS table, as held by TCRdb, lists in-frame sequences with V and J called but not all clones. Of the missing ones, under half trace to an unresolved V gene in checked studies; the others have no known cause. D and trimming come from the DNA, and the V and J calls and clone size come from that table. This sample has around 370,000 clones in its table, and roughly 86% of those were observed once. Approximately 7.3% of the sample rests with the top ten.

At one collaborating source in Seattle, patients were enrolled during active infection and were followed longitudinally through the course of disease. Each collaborating institution followed its own protocols to collect whole blood in K2EDTA tubes. Collaborator samples were shipped for TCRbeta analysis as frozen whole blood, isolated PBMCs, or DNA extracted from either sample type. The data stem from a study of blood T cell repertoires in COVID-19 (dated by TCRdb to between 2020 and 2021). A note on the overall study: Collaborator samples came from the United States, Italy and Spain and covered acute and convalescent phases of COVID-19. The prospective study material was composed of cDNA or gDNA derived from T cells, B-cell-depleted T cells, or PBMCs. Subjects who had been exposed to COVID-19, were actively infected with it, or had recovered from it provided the deeply sampled blood TCRbeta repertoires that made up the dataset. The repertoires were made available in a free public database intended to serve as a resource for research on the immune response to SARS-CoV-2. The samples were drawn from the first 160 participants of the ongoing ImmuneRACE study and from 950 to 1,500 subjects provided by 6 global collaborators. Sample metadata almost always included a de-identified subject ID, COVID-19 status, age in years and sex. HLA class I and class II types, where available, came from metadata supplied by the sample provider rather than from assay-based typing.

Beyond this particular receptor, the publication reports: The amount of clinical and demographic metadata varied by source and participant and was provided uncurated.

CDR1 and CDR2, looked up from the germline V gene, are SGDLS and YYNGEE. The CDR3 measures 16 amino acids from cysteine to phenylalanine. Of the read, only the CDR3 DNA is kept; its 48 bases are in frame from base 1. V has 0 bases trimmed and J has 4 bases trimmed; junction bases matching no gene number 6. The sequenced sample was peripheral blood. The chain couples TRBV9 to TRBJ1-4; 7 bases in the junction line up with TRBD1. The receptor was isolated from a woman in her 70s with COVID-19, enrolled during active disease. The CDR3 protein sequence reads: CASSVGGTADNEKLFF. The DNA sequence is as follows: TGTGCCAGCAGCGTAGGCGGGACAGCTGATAATGAAAAACTGTTTTTT.